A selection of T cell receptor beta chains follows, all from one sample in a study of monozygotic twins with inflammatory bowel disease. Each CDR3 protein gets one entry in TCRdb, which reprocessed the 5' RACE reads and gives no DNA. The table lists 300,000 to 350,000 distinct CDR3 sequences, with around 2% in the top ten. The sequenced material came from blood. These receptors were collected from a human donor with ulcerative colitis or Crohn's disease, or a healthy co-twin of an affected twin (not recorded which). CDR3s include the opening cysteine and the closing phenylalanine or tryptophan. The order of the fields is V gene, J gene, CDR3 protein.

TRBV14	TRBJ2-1	CASSSPIGTNSYNEQFF
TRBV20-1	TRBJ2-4	CSAAPSGQGLIQYF
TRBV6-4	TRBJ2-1	CASSPHSEGYNEQFF
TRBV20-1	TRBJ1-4	CSAPKYSGISTNEKLFF
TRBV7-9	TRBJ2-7	CASSLEKWGQLYEQYF
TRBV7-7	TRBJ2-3	CASSLYYNTQYF
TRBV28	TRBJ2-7	CATRTGSSEQYF
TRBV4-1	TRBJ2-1	CASSQEVSLAYEQFF
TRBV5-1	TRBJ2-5	CASSLALTQYF
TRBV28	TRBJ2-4	CASRRTGRAENIQYF
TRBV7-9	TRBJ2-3	CASSLAQGATDTQYF
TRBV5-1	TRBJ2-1	CASSLSPGVGNEQFF
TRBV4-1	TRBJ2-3	CASSQERGRARPTQYF
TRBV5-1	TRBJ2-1	CASSLAAGSAPRDEQFF
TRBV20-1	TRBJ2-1	CSARRAGAVNEQFF
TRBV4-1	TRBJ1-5	CASSPQEPNQPQHF
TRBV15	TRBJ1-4	CATSRDRKARTNEKLFF
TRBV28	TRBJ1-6	CASSLAKQGIYNSPLHF
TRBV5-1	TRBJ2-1	CASRDRSYNEQFF
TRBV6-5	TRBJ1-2	CASSYSGAWSYGYTF
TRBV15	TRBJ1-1	CATSTGEEAFF
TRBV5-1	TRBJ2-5	CASSLQGGSGETQYF
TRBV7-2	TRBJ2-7	CASSLGPGHPYEQYF
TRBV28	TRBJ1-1	CASSQHVANTEAFF
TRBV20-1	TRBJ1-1	CSARGLAKLNTEAFF
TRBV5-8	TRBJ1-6	CASSLYRGGNSPLHF
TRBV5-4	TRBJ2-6	CASSPVGAGANVLTF
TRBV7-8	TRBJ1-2	CASSPSTGVGYGYTF
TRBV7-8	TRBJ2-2	CASKLTSDPGELFF
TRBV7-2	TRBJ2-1	CASSLSPGREQFF
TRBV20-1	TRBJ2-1	CSARMTGSSYNEQFF
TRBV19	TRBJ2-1	CASSIDHAGTEHNEQFF
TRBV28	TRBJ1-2	CASSRGFDGYTF
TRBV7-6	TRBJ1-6	CASSLERGSPLHF
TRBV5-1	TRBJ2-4	CASRQGEGGAKNIQYF
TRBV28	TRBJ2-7	CASSLDIEGTPYF
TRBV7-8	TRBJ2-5	CASSARQGGETQYF
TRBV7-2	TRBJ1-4	CASSRRTGQGNEKLFF
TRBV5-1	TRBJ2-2	CASSLSPGQGAGELFF
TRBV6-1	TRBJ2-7	CASSVGTGVPYEQYF
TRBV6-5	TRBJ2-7	CASSYYAGYEQYF
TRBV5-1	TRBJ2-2	CASSLAWSSNTGELFF
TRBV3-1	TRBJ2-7	CASSQDPGAPYEQYF
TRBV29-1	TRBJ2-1	CSVEMANEQFF
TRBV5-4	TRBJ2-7	CASSSTTTGGEQYF
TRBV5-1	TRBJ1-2	CASRPGNPDGYTF
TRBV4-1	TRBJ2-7	CASRQTWDSPSYEQYF
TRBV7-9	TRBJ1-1	CASSLSVRGTEAFF
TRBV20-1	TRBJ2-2	CSAAGTGPTGELFF
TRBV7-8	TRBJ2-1	CASSLGGSSREFF
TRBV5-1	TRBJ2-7	CASSLLAGGTRGYEQYF
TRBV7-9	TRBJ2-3	CATPGLAGTDTQYF
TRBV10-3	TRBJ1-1	CAISEPGQGNTEAFF
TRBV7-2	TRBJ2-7	CASSLGGASSYEQYF
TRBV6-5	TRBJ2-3	CASSYNGDTQYF